This TCR beta chain is drawn from a study of graft-versus-host responses after intestinal transplantation. Overall study context: Every one of the recipients received anti-thymocyte globulin induction and afterwards took tacrolimus and steroids for around 3 years.

As regards this clone: Antigen unknown.

Measured with immunoSEQ multiplex PCR; TCRdb has only the in-frame clones, and not every one. The sample includes roughly 90,000 clones, about 93% of them seen just once. The germline CDR1 and CDR2 sequences are SGHAT and FQNNGV. CDR3 length: 16 amino acids. V lost 5 bases to trimming and J lost 8 bases, with 22 bases between them. Study-wide results and limits: GvH clones surfaced in recipient marrow, some emerging earlier in ileum or blood.

Sequencing used unstimulated CD8+ T cells sorted from spleen or lymph node cells, obtained before intestinal transplant. The sequence was obtained from a human donor who received an intestinal transplant. The chain combines TRBV11-2 with TRBJ2-1, with no clear D. The CDR3 protein is CASSPPRYGAFYEQFF. CDR3 nucleotides: TGTGCCAGCAGCCCACCCCGCTATGGTGCCTTTTATGAGCAGTTCTTC. Looking up the rest from reference TRBV11-2 and TRBJ2-1 gives the full variable domain: EAGVAQSPRYKIIEKRQSVAFWCNPISGHATLYWYQQILGQGPKLLIQFQNNGVVDDSQLPKDRFSAERLKGVDSTLKIQPAKLEDSAVYLCASSPPRYGAFYEQFFGPGTRLTVL.